This record looks at one T cell receptor beta chain sequence and its context. The source of the sample is a study of CD8 T cells in Susac syndrome. Random hexamers were used to reverse transcribe the RNA input (about 0.5 to 1 ug). TCRdb re-analysed the immunoSEQ multiplex PCR reads in MiXCR, keeping a single row per CDR3 protein. The data show roughly 76,000 distinct CDR3 sequences, with 93% seen just once and approximately 0.5% held by the top ten. The CDR3 length is 16 residues. CDR1 and CDR2 from the germline V gene are MNHNS and SASEGT. The ends lost 0 bases at V and 6 bases at J; junction bases unmatched: 7.

The sample comprised CD8+ T cells from PBMCs. The chain combines TRBV6-1 with TRBJ2-3; 9 nucleotides line up with TRBD1. The source is a human donor with Susac syndrome. As DNA, the CDR3 is TGTGCCAGCAGTGAAGCCAGGACAGGGGCAGGGGATACGCAGTATTTT. Translating gives CASSEARTGAGDTQYF.